One and the same sample provided the 24 T cell receptor beta chains below, sequenced in a study of OX40 agonist ivuxolimab in advanced cancers. Method: immunoSEQ multiplex PCR; TCRdb's copy keeps in-frame clones and lacks some. Counted here are fewer than 55,000 clones, 85% to 90% occurring once; the ten biggest clones make up 10%. The sample was CD4+ or CD8+ T cells sorted from blood, taken in a trial of the OX40 agonist ivuxolimab. The receptors come from an adult with an advanced solid tumor such as melanoma, head and neck, liver or kidney cancer.

The rearrangement uses TRBV30 and TRBJ2-3; possible D gene TRBD1, 6 bases. V was trimmed by 3 bases and J by 6 bases, leaving 7 bases between them. The CDR3 has 11 amino acids. The V gene's germline CDR1 is GTSNPN and CDR2 SVGIG (reference sequence). In DNA form, the CDR3 reads TGTGCCTGGAGCAGGGGCGATACGCAGTATTTT. The encoded protein is CAWSRGDTQYF.

This clone occurred once. V and J are TRBV4-3 and TRBJ2-5; a possible D gene is TRBD1 (6 bases). This CDR3 spans 15 amino acids. The germline V gene encodes CDR1 LGHNA and CDR2 YSLEER. V lost 0 bases, J lost 2 bases, and 10 bases lay in between. In DNA form, the CDR3 reads TGCGCCAGCAGCCAAGACCAGGGGCCTCAAGAGACCCAGTACTTC. Amino acids: CASSQDQGPQETQYF.

This chain connects TRBV4-2 to TRBJ1-2; D remains ambiguous. Germline-derived CDR1 and CDR2 are LGHNA and YNFKEQ. There are 14 residues in the CDR3. Trimming took 1 base from V and 2 from J, leaving 8 bases between them. CDR3 bases: TGTGCCAGCAGCCAAGGACTGACCAACTATGGCTACACCTTC. As protein: CASSQGLTNYGYTF.

The rearrangement uses TRBV18 and TRBJ1-3, with unresolved D. The V and J ends lost 6 bases and 4 bases respectively, with 16 bases between them. From germline, CDR1 is KGHSH and CDR2 LQKENI. This CDR3 spans 15 amino acids. The DNA for the CDR3 is TGTGCCAGCTCGGAACGGGCTCCGGAGGGAAACACCATATATTTT. Translation gives CASSERAPEGNTIYF.

The chain is built from TRBV6-5 and TRBJ1-2, with 8 bases fitting TRBD1. Germline lookup yields CDR1 MNHEY and CDR2 SVGAGI. The CDR3 loop spans 15 amino acids. The V segment lost 2 bases and the J segment 6 bases; nucleotides outside the gene matches: 8. CDR3 protein: CASSYLADRADGYTF. The CDR3 DNA reads as TGTGCCAGCAGTTACCTCGCGGACAGGGCTGATGGCTACACCTTC.

The table lists this clone with a count of one. The CDR3 coding sequence is TGTGCCAGCAGCTTAGCGCTAAGAGACAATGAGCAGTTCTTC. The encoded protein is CASSLALRDNEQFF. V is TRBV7-9 and J is TRBJ2-1, with D unresolved. Germline CDR1 and CDR2: SEHNR and FQNEAQ (reference sequence). CDR3 length: 14 residues. V gave up 0 bases and J gave up 5 bases, with 8 bases separating them.

This chain connects TRBV9 to TRBJ2-6; D unresolved. Germline assignment: CDR1 SGDLS and CDR2 YYNGEE. This CDR3 is 15 amino acids long. V was cut by 0 bases and J by 4 bases, with 8 bases left in between. The CDR3 DNA is TGTGCCAGCAGCGTAGATAGGACCGGGGCCAACGTCCTGACTTTC. It yields the protein CASSVDRTGANVLTF. Full variable domain (missing parts from reference TRBV9 and TRBJ2-6): DSGVTQTPKHLITATGQRVTLRCSPRSGDLSVYWYQQSLDQGLQFLIQYYNGEERAKGNILERFSAQQFPDLHSELNLSSLELGDSALYFCASSVDRTGANVLTFGAGSRLTVL.

This clone was seen just once. The rearrangement uses TRBV7-8 and TRBJ2-2; tentative D call: TRBD1 (5 bases). In germline, CDR1 is SGHVS, CDR2 FQNEAQ. This CDR3 contains 15 residues. V was shortened by 4 bases and J by 5 bases, with 14 bases between the two germline ends. The CDR3, as DNA: TGTGCCAGCAGCTCCTCAGGGTCTGGGACCGGGGAGCTGTTTTTT. It yields the protein CASSSSGSGTGELFF.

The CDR3 is CASSVEAGEGQPQHF. The CDR3 nucleotides read TGTGCCAGCAGCGTAGAAGCAGGGGAGGGCCAGCCCCAGCATTTT. The chain employs TRBV9 and TRBJ1-5; the D gene is possibly TRBD1 (6 bases). This CDR3 contains 15 residues. V gave up 0 bases and J gave up 7 bases, with 14 bases separating them. The V gene's germline CDR1 is SGDLS and CDR2 YYNGEE.

The V gene is TRBV4-3, the J gene TRBJ2-1; 9 nucleotides align to TRBD2. V was pared by 4 bases and J by 0 bases, with 10 bases of the junction left unmatched. Germline V gene sequence: CDR1 LGHNA, CDR2 YSLEER. The CDR3 extends over 18 amino acids. The CDR3: CASSPAPAGGSSYNEQFF. The CDR3 DNA is TGCGCCAGCAGCCCCGCCCCTGCGGGAGGGAGCTCCTACAATGAGCAGTTCTTC.

The V and J genes are TRBV25-1 and TRBJ1-1, with D maybe TRBD1 (5 bases). The CDR3 totals 11 residues. The germline V and J ends were trimmed by 3 bases and 8 bases, with 7 bases remaining between them. Germline V CDR1 and CDR2: MGHDK, SYGVNS. The CDR3 bases are TGTGCCAGCAGTGAGAACAGGGAAGCTTTCTTT. It codes for CASSENREAFF.

The chain uses TRBV4-1 and TRBJ1-1; D unresolved. Germline V CDR1 and CDR2: MGHRA, YSYEKL. Trimming cost V 0 bases and J 8 bases, with 13 bases left between them. The CDR3 spans 14 residues. CDR3 region: CASSQDRARFEAFF. The CDR3 DNA is TGCGCCAGCAGCCAAGACCGGGCGAGGTTCGAAGCTTTCTTT.

This sequence joins TRBV4-3 and TRBJ2-1; 8 bases align to TRBD2. CDR3 length: 17 residues. V trimming: 0 bases; J trimming: 2 bases; junction bases outside the gene matches: 6. Germline V lookup: CDR1 LGHNA, CDR2 YSLEER. This CDR3 reads CASSQDRRGGPYNEQFF. In nucleotides, the CDR3 is TGCGCCAGCAGCCAAGATCGTCGCGGGGGGCCCTACAATGAGCAGTTCTTC.

This clone was observed a handful of times. The chain uses TRBV4-1 and TRBJ1-1; D uncertain. Trimming shortened V by 1 base and J by 7 bases, and 7 bases separated the two germline ends. This CDR3 has 12 residues. Germline CDR1 reads MGHRA; CDR2 reads YSYEKL. The CDR3 nucleotides are TGCGCCAGCAGCCAAGCGGGAGTTGAAGCTTTCTTT. As protein: CASSQAGVEAFF.

This sequence joins TRBV19 and TRBJ2-5; 11 positions match TRBD2. The CDR3 loop spans 19 amino acids. Per germline, CDR1 LNHDA and CDR2 SQIVND (reference sequence). The V and J ends lost 3 bases and 5 bases, in that order; junction bases with no gene match: 17. The CDR3 reads CASSMNGGTSGSVWETQYF. DNA of the CDR3: TGTGCCAGTAGTATGAATGGGGGTACTAGCGGGAGTGTGTGGGAGACCCAGTACTTC.

This chain links TRBV9 with TRBJ1-3, with D uncertain. Germline CDR1 SGDLS, CDR2 YYNGEE. V shed 6 bases and J shed 4 bases, with 11 bases lying between them. This CDR3 contains 13 residues. CDR3 residues: CASTLGWGNTIYF. CDR3 DNA: TGTGCCAGCACCTTGGGGTGGGGAAACACCATATATTTT.

This chain connects TRBV15 to TRBJ2-5; 7 bases line up with TRBD1. The DNA end is more similar to TRBJ2-7, so the J call may be wrong. Germline lookup yields CDR1 LNHNV and CDR2 YYDKDF (reference sequence). This CDR3 region has 15 residues. The CDR3 DNA follows: TGTGCCACCAGCAGAGGCGTACAGGGGATCCGCGAGCAGTACTTC. Translating it yields CATSRGVQGIREQYF.

J is TRBJ2-3 and V is TRBV6-5; D is perhaps TRBD2 (5 bases). The V end was cut by 4 bases, the J end by 5 bases, with 16 bases between. Germline CDR1 and CDR2: MNHEY and SVGAGI. The CDR3 length is 15 residues. The CDR3 DNA reads as TGTGCCAGCAGTTTTTCGGCCGCCCGGGGAGATACGCAGTATTTT. This translates into CASSFSAARGDTQYF.

The genes are TRBV27 and TRBJ2-4, with unresolved D. The CDR3 consists of 14 residues. V gave up 7 bases and J gave up 7 bases, with 17 bases separating them. Germline loops: CDR1 MNHEY, CDR2 SMNVEV (reference sequence). The CDR3 sequence is CASKVVGFGNIQYF. CDR3 nucleotides: TGTGCCAGCAAAGTCGTAGGCTTTGGGAACATTCAGTACTTC.

The chain carries TRBV5-6 and TRBJ1-4; TRBD1 might be the D (6 bases). The CDR3 is 15 residues long. Trimming shortened V by 1 base and J by 8 bases, and 15 bases separated the two germline ends. The germline V gene encodes CDR1 SGHDT and CDR2 YYEEEE. CDR3 bases: TGTGCCAGCAGCTTGCGGGGGCGAAGGAACGAAAAACTGTTTTTT. Encoded protein: CASSLRGRRNEKLFF.

The rearrangement uses TRBV9 and TRBJ2-2; a possible D gene is TRBD1 (6 bases). Trimming took off 0 bases at V and 5 bases at J, with 11 bases between the two ends. CDR3 size: 15 residues. Germline V CDR1 and CDR2: SGDLS, YYNGEE. The CDR3 DNA follows: TGTGCCAGCAGCGTAGAAACAGGGCGGACCGGGGAGCTGTTTTTT. Translating gives CASSVETGRTGELFF.

This clone appeared a single time. V usage is TRBV7-2 and J usage is TRBJ1-3; D remains ambiguous. V gave up 5 bases and J gave up 4 bases, with 6 bases separating them. This CDR3 comprises 12 residues. The germline V gene has CDR1 SGHTA and CDR2 FQGNSA. The CDR3: CASSLGGNTIYF. DNA of the CDR3: TGTGCCAGCAGCCTCGGAGGAAACACCATATATTTT.

The chain links TRBV27 to TRBJ1-5; 9 positions agree with TRBD1. CDR3 length equals 15 residues. CDR1 and CDR2 from the germline V gene are MNHEY and SMNVEV (reference sequence). J was trimmed by 9 bases and V by 5 bases; bases with no gene match: 11. CDR3 amino acids: CASSIGQGTITPQHF. The CDR3 DNA sequence: TGTGCCAGCAGTATCGGACAGGGGACTATCACGCCCCAGCATTTT.

The chain combines TRBV15 with TRBJ1-4; 12 positions match TRBD1. Per germline, CDR1 LNHNV and CDR2 YYDKDF (reference sequence). The V gene end was trimmed by 5 bases and the J gene end by 0 bases; junction bases not matched to a gene: 10. CDR3 length equals 19 residues. CDR3 in DNA: TGTGCCACCAGCGCCGGGGACAGGGGGCGAGTTACAACTAATGAAAAACTGTTTTTT. Translation gives CATSAGDRGRVTTNEKLFF.